Detailed here is one T cell receptor (beta chain). Which antigen it targets is not known. One base away there is no much larger clone; base qualities are not given. This specimen comes from a study of cytomegalovirus exposure and HLA in healthy donors (dated by TCRdb to about 2017). A note on the overall study: According to an earlier analysis of 550 to 750 of the donors, some 180 million T cells yielded some 120 million unique TCR beta sequences and approximately 300 Gb of sequence data. An early release covering just under 650 HLA-typed donors comprised approximately 300 gigabases of sequencing data and 65 million to 100 million unique TCR sequences. Of the roughly 400 genotyped donors, roughly 85% fell in the genetic ancestry cluster associated with self-reported Caucasian donors. The aim of the study was to test whether cataloging public T cell receptors could identify signatures of past pathogen exposure. The study profiled the T cell repertoires of 666 subjects by immunosequencing and related them to cytomegalovirus serostatus. A separate validation cohort of roughly 130 different subjects was used in addition to the approximately 700-subject first cohort. High-throughput TCR immunosequencing, statistical association of individual TCRs with disease status, and machine learning were combined to predict cytomegalovirus infection status. A later analysis re-analyzed previously published TCR beta repertoires from roughly 630 donors and added high-resolution HLA genotyping to study TCR occurrence patterns. In the later analysis, no new phenotypic data were used to find candidate immune exposures; instead, reliance was placed on TCR beta sequences and their occurrence across donors. In an earlier analysis of roughly 600 of the donors, high-throughput TCR beta sequencing was used to judge whether each TCR beta V gene segment behaved as functional or pseudogenic. Donor age, sex, ethnicity and CMV serostatus were collected together with the repertoire data. A later genetic analysis used genome-wide SNP genotypes for 398 of the 666 donors, treating that subset as a discovery cohort. All discovery cohort repertoires had been generated on a single sequencing platform. Both class I and class II loci were covered by HLA typing, at four-digit resolution. Typing coverage differed by locus: A, B, C, DRB1 and DQB1 were typed in roughly 620-630 donors, DQA1 in approximately 520, DPA1 in approximately 610, and DPB1 in 450 to 480. Roughly five DR-DQ haplotypes were handled as single units for association and clustering, since linkage in the cohort was strong. Among some 400 genotyped donors of the cohort, an average of roughly 230,000 unique TCR beta nucleotide sequences was sequenced per donor, of which about 18% were non-productive. Broad study findings and their caveats: A later genetic analysis associated a missense DCLRE1C variant with V-gene and J-gene trimming of TCR beta chains, and an independent cohort replicated the association. A later analysis found that TCR association rates varied across HLA loci, with DRB1 alleles showing the most associated TCRs and HLA-C alleles the fewest. In vitro tests confirmed that a few of the cytomegalovirus-associated TCR beta chains recognize cytomegalovirus antigens. At a false discovery rate of 0.05, a later analysis linked 16,951 TCR beta sequences to specific HLA alleles. A later analysis found that most CMV-associated TCR beta chains appeared HLA-restricted, with HLA associations seemingly driven largely by CMV exposure. The only immune exposure information available for the cohort was CMV serostatus. Assigning TCR associations to individual alleles was difficult when HLA alleles, especially DR and DQ, strongly co-occurred. Compared with the approximately 700-donor mean, donors in an Asian-associated ancestry cluster had fewer N-insertions in productive TCRs, according to a later genetic analysis. According to the authors, the approach could potentially be generalized to other disease states and immunological phenotypes. Most TCR sequences were seen in very few donors, while some public TCRs were found in many individuals. A later analysis reported that several top co-occurrence clusters appeared linked to parvovirus B19, influenza, CMV and Epstein-Barr virus. The sequencing pipeline was judged likely to have produced a cluster of highly shared sequence variants as a technical artifact. A further reported finding was that TCR beta sequences accurately predicted the HLA-A and HLA-B alleles for most subjects in the first cohort. Compared with equally common non-associated chains, HLA-associated TCR beta chains in a later analysis were more clonally expanded and had lower generation probabilities. In both the original and validation cohorts, the classifier was reported to diagnose cytomegalovirus status with high specificity and sensitivity. Linkage disequilibrium might explain the correlated functional status among segregating V segments, but an unknown experimental factor could not be ruled out. Because some donors lacked HLA typing at each locus, the association tests relied only on the typed subset. A total of fewer than 200 TCR beta chains were listed by the study as associated with cytomegalovirus. In this cohort, only TCR beta chains were sequenced, and detectable features were limited by the absence of alpha or paired-chain data. Some IMGT-functional V segments, including TRBV6-2 and TRBV6-3, could not be distinguished by the 87-base-pair reads and were therefore excluded. The earlier analysis of a few hundred of the donors excluded some 16 rarely observed V segments, including chromosome 9 orphons, because counts were too low. In an earlier analysis of more than 450 of the donors, most TCR beta V segments were observed in productive rearrangements about 87% or about 30% of the time, broadly matching IMGT annotations. Roughly uniform sequencing depth across donors was assumed in presence/absence analyses, although this assumption may not hold.

In total, 630 or so healthy bone marrow donors made up the cohort. At the time of sampling, every cohort member was nominally healthy, though immune exposures that went unrecorded were likely present. The donor tested CMV seropositive and was one of the 289 seropositive cohort members. A peripheral blood sample was provided by each donor, and peripheral blood mononuclear cells were used for TCR beta sequencing. Genomic DNA extraction from the blood cell samples was performed with the Qiagen DNeasy Blood Extraction Kit. The germline ends are 7 bases apart after V is trimmed by 0 bases and J by 4 bases. CDR1 and CDR2 (LNHNV, YYDKDF) derive from the germline V gene (reference sequence). Including cysteine and phenylalanine, the CDR3 has 14 amino acids. Of all the DNA, just the CDR3 is kept, 42 bases in frame from base 1. The library was made by the immunoSEQ multiplex PCR assay. The multiplex PCR relied on a mix of 60 forward primers for TCR Vbeta segments and 13 reverse primers for TCR Jbeta segments. A multiplex PCR assay on genomic DNA amplified the CDR3 region of rearranged TCR beta genes. The Illumina HiSeq System was used to sequence the amplified TCR beta libraries as 87-base-pair reads. Regarding the original processing steps: A later analysis tallied around 82 million unique TCR beta chains across the 700 or so repertoires, and around 9.9 million of those chains were shared by two or more donors. Raw reads were error-corrected and collapsed into unique sequences by a nearest-neighbor algorithm in which closely related sequences were merged to remove PCR and sequencing errors. CDR3 sequences were aligned to IMGT reference sequences to assign V, D and J gene segments. For a sequence to be retained, a match of at least six nucleotides was required to both a V gene segment and a J gene segment. Rearrangements were called productive when the CDR3 lacked stop codons and stayed in frame with V and J; all others were non-productive. Following IMGT convention, CDR3 was defined as the stretch from the second conserved V-encoded cysteine to the conserved J-encoded phenylalanine. Sequences without an unambiguous match to a single V gene segment were excluded from the earlier analysis of a few hundred of the donors. In an earlier analysis of 450 to 750 of the donors, a V segment was called functional when productive rearrangements were above 56.7%, and segregating when the standard deviation between donors exceeded 5%. A statistical classification framework was built for diagnosing cytomegalovirus status from the catalog of TCR beta chain sequences. V and J gene assignment, in a later analysis, came from comparing TCR nucleotide sequences with IMGT/GENE-DB human TR gene sequences. The TCRdist pipeline was used in a later analysis to assign CDR3 sequences and most-parsimonious VDJ recombination scenarios. In a later analysis, every TCR beta chain was defined by the combination of its CDR3 amino acid sequence and its V-gene family, and reads without a unique V-gene family were dropped. In a later analysis, nearly 600 highly shared, low-generation-probability nucleotide sequences were removed to address suspected cross-contamination and a sequencing artifact. For each public chain, a later analysis derived a clonal expansion index from normalized ranks of inferred template counts within each repertoire. A later analysis computed generation probabilities with a VDJ recombination model fitted to out-of-frame rearrangements, and checked the results against IGoR. In a later analysis, TCR-TCR, TCR-HLA and TCR-CMV co-occurrence was scored with hypergeometric tests, and a repertoire-size bias correction was applied to TCR pairs. In a later analysis, false discovery rates were estimated by permuting HLA or CMV assignments 20 times. In a later analysis, co-occurring TCRs were grouped with DBSCAN, and TCRdist sequence similarity was added when clustering was performed within HLA-allele-positive subsets. Repertoires with fewer than 30,000 or more than 120,000 public chains, plus five repertoires with anomalous nucleotide sharing, were excluded from co-occurrence clustering. TCRdb mirrors the immuneACCESS table, restricted to in-frame sequences. Some clones are absent from its copies; in checked studies, under half trace to an unresolved V gene, and the reason for the others is unknown. V, J and clone size are taken as reported in that table, and D and trimming were inferred from the DNA itself. This sample lists 150,000 to 200,000 clones; over 80% were detected once. The top ten hold around 1.4% of the sample.

This TCR was sampled from a girl aged 10 to 17 in good health and CMV-seropositive. The rearranged segments are TRBV15 and TRBJ2-1, with a tentative D gene TRBD2 over 6 matching bases. Material: PBMCs. This receptor carries the CDR3 CATSREGTYNEQFF. The DNA reads TGTGCCACCAGCAGAGAGGGGACTTACAATGAGCAGTTCTTC.